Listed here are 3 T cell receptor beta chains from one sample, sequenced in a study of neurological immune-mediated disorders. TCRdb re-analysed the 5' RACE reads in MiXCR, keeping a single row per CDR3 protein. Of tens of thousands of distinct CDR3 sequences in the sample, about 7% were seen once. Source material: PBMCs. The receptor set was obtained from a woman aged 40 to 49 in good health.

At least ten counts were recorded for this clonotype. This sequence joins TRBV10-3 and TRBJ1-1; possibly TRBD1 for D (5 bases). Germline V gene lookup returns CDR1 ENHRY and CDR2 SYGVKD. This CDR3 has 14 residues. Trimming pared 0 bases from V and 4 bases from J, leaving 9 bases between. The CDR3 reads CAISESRGGTEAFF. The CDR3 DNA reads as TGTGCCATCAGTGAGTCTCGGGGGGGCACTGAAGCTTTCTTT.

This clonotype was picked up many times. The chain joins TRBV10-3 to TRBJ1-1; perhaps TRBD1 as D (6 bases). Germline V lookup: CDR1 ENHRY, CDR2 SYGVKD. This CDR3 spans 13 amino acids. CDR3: CAIRQGLNTEAFF. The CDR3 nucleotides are TGTGCTATTCGCCAGGGGCTGAACACTGAAGCTTTCTTT.

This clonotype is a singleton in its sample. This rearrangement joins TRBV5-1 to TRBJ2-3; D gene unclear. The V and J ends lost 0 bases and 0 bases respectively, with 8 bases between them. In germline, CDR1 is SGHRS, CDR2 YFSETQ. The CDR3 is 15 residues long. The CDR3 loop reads CASSLAGPSTDTQYF. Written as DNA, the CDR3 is TGCGCCAGCAGCTTGGCCGGGCCTAGCACAGATACGCAGTATTTT. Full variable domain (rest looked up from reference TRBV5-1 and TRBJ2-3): KAGVTQTPRYLIKTRGQQVTLSCSPISGHRSVSWYQQTPGQGLQFLFEYFSETQRNKGNFPGRFSGRQFSNSRSEMNVSTLELGDSALYLCASSLAGPSTDTQYFGPGTRLTVL.